The 19 T cell receptor beta chains presented below share a single source sample, sequenced in a study of T cells in Graves' hyperthyroidism and ophthalmopathy. The TCR beta CDR3 regions underwent amplification using RNA transcripts as the source. The primer set for the first-round RT-PCR of the TCR CDR3 was HTBI. A single record per CDR3 protein comes from TCRdb applying MiXCR to the multiplex PCR reads. The table lists 800,000 or so distinct CDR3 sequences, 35% to 40% of them singletons, with roughly 8.3% in the top ten. Input material: blood. The receptors stem from a man aged 18 to 30 with Graves' hyperthyroidism.

The chain employs TRBV2 and TRBJ2-7, with D perhaps given as TRBD1 or TRBD2 (5 bases each). V was cut by 6 bases and J by 2 bases, with 17 bases left in between. Germline CDR1 reads SNHLY; CDR2 reads FYNNEI. CDR3 length: 15 residues. This CDR3 reads CASRWDREKTYEQYF. Here the CDR3 DNA reads TGTGCCAGCAGATGGGACCGCGAAAAGACCTACGAGCAGTACTTC.

This clonotype was recorded many times. This chain uses TRBV9 with TRBJ1-5, with 10 bases identical to TRBD1. V shed 4 bases, J shed 11 bases, and the junction held 9 bases outside the gene matches. The CDR3 has 14 residues. Germline V gene data show CDR1 as SGDLS and CDR2 as YYNGEE. The CDR3 region has the DNA TGTGCCAGCAGCCCTACCGGGACAGGGGAAGCCCAGCATTTT. Translated: CASSPTGTGEAQHF.

This clonotype has a handful of counts. The chain links TRBV14 to TRBJ1-3; D remains unclear. Trimming cost V 0 bases and J 4 bases, with 13 bases left between them. Germline V gene lookup returns CDR1 SGHDN and CDR2 FVKESK. This CDR3 has 16 amino acids. CDR3 residues: CASSQDAWRLGNTIYF. The DNA of the CDR3 is TGTGCCAGCAGCCAAGATGCGTGGAGGTTGGGAAACACCATATATTTT.

The J gene is TRBJ2-7, the V gene TRBV10-3; TRBD1 matches 7 bases. This CDR3 has 13 amino acids. The germline V gene has CDR1 ENHRY and CDR2 SYGVKD. V was pared by 7 bases and J by 0 bases, with 3 bases of the junction left unmatched. The CDR3 DNA is TGTGCCATCACCAGGGGGAGCTCCTACGAGCAGTACTTC. It specifies CAITRGSSYEQYF.

The CDR3 DNA follows: TGTGCCAGCAGCCAAGACAGGGCTCGGAACACTGAAGCTTTCTTT. The encoded protein is CASSQDRARNTEAFF. The chain employs TRBV6-1 and TRBJ1-1, with 7 bases aligning to TRBD1. Germline V gene sequence: CDR1 MNHNS, CDR2 SASEGT. Trimming removed 6 bases from V and 1 base from J; junction bases left unmatched: 8. The CDR3 is made up of 15 amino acids.

The CDR3 DNA sequence: TGTGCCAGCAGCTTAATGGGACAGGGGACACGAGAGACCCAGTACTTC. This sequence encodes CASSLMGQGTRETQYF. The chain combines TRBV2 with TRBJ2-5, with 10 bases that match TRBD1. Germline loops: CDR1 SNHLY, CDR2 FYNNEI. The trim removed 6 bases at V and 4 bases at J, leaving 11 bases unmatched. There are 16 residues in the CDR3.

This clonotype has a single count. Possible read error: a much larger clone is one base away. V is TRBV7-8 and J is TRBJ2-5, with D possibly matching TRBD2 (5 bases). In germline, CDR1 is SGHVS, CDR2 FQNEAQ. CDR3 length: 16 residues. In nucleotides, the CDR3 is TGTGCCGGCAGCTTCGGTAGGGTGTCGGGACAAGAGACCCAGTACTTC. Translated, it gives CAGSFGRVSGQETQYF. Filled out from reference TRBV7-8 and TRBJ2-5, the complete variable domain reads GAGVSQSPRYKVAKRGQDVALRCDPISGHVSLFWYQQALGQGPEFLTYFQNEAQLDKSGLPSDRFFAERPEGSVSTLKIQRTQQEDSAVYLCAGSFGRVSGQETQYFGPGTRLLVL.

The CDR3 reads CASSQEGTNEKLFF. Written as DNA, the CDR3 is TGCGCCAGCAGCCAAGAGGGGACCAATGAAAAACTGTTTTTT. This sequence joins TRBV4-1 and TRBJ1-4, with D perhaps matching TRBD1 (5 bases). This CDR3 region has 14 residues. From germline, CDR1 is MGHRA and CDR2 YSYEKL. Trimming removed 0 bases at V and 5 bases at J, with 7 bases between.

The chain has TRBV2 and TRBJ2-7, with 14 bases matching TRBD2. CDR3 length equals 17 residues. V was pared by 1 base and J by 4 bases, with 6 bases of the junction left unmatched. Germline V gene data show CDR1 as SNHLY and CDR2 as FYNNEI. This chain's CDR3 is CASSEEWGLAGEYEQYF. In DNA, the CDR3 is TGTGCCAGCAGTGAAGAGTGGGGACTAGCGGGAGAATACGAGCAGTACTTC.

This rearrangement joins TRBV2 to TRBJ1-2, with D perhaps TRBD1 (5 bases). CDR1 SNHLY and CDR2 FYNNEI come from the germline V gene. V lost 4 bases and J lost 4, with 19 bases in between. The CDR3 runs 16 residues. CDR3 in DNA: TGTGCCAGCAGTGTTCTTGGATTGGAGCAGGGCTATGGCTACACCTTC. It encodes CASSVLGLEQGYGYTF. The full variable domain, completed using reference TRBV2 and TRBJ1-2, is EPEVTQTPSHQVTQMGQEVILRCVPISNHLYFYWYRQILGQKVEFLVSFYNNEISEKSEIFDDQFSVERPDGSNFTLKIRSTKLEDSAMYFCASSVLGLEQGYGYTFGSGTRLTVV.

Ten or more counts support this clonotype. V gene TRBV10-3 combines with J gene TRBJ2-7; the match to TRBD2 covers 7 bases. The CDR3 loop spans 13 amino acids. V shed 0 bases and J 7 bases; nucleotides not matched to a gene: 3. CDR1 ENHRY and CDR2 SYGVKD come from the germline V gene. DNA for the CDR3: TGTGCCATCAGTGAGTCTGAGGGAGGGGAGCAGTACTTC. The encoded protein is CAISESEGGEQYF.

The V call is TRBV6-1, the J call TRBJ2-2; tentative D call: TRBD2 (6 bases). Germline V CDR1 and CDR2: MNHNS, SASEGT. CDR3 length equals 13 residues. V shed 5 bases and J shed 7 bases, with 11 bases lying between them. The CDR3 loop is CASSSGGNGELFF. In DNA, the CDR3 is TGTGCCAGCAGTTCTGGGGGGAACGGGGAGCTGTTTTTT.

There are many counts of this clonotype. The chain combines TRBV12-3 or TRBV12-4 with TRBJ1-4; D might be TRBD1 (6 bases). Between the trimmed V and J ends, which lost 5 bases and 7 bases, there was a span of 17 bases. The CDR3 loop spans 15 amino acids. The CDR3 region has the DNA TGTGCCAGCAGTATCGGACAGACCAGGAGTGAAAAACTGTTTTTT. It translates to CASSIGQTRSEKLFF.

As concerns this clonotype: The junction differs from germline at one of its ends, possibly a read error. The V call is TRBV10-3, the J call TRBJ2-5, with D possibly being TRBD2 (6 bases). This CDR3 spans 14 amino acids. Per germline, CDR1 ENHRY and CDR2 SYGVKD. The CDR3 DNA reads TGTGCCAGCAGTGAAGTCTGGGGGGACGAGACCCAGTACTTC. Protein sequence: CASSEVWGDETQYF.

The chain employs TRBV20-1 and TRBJ2-5; 7 bases align to TRBD1. The germline gives CDR1 DFQATT, CDR2 SNEGSKA (reference sequence). The ends lost 6 bases at V and 2 bases at J; junction bases unmatched: 9. The CDR3 runs 14 residues. In DNA form, the CDR3 reads TGCAGTGCGGGAGACAGGGTGAGACAAGAGACCCAGTACTTC. Its protein is CSAGDRVRQETQYF.

As for this clonotype: This sequence may be a read error, since a much larger clone differs from it by one base. This sequence joins TRBV6-5 and TRBJ1-1; D may be TRBD1 (5 bases). This CDR3 has 12 residues. Per the germline V gene, CDR1 is MNHEY and CDR2 is SVGAGI. In DNA, the CDR3 is TGTGCCATCAGTGAACTTGGGGCAGGAGCTTTCTTT. Translated, it gives CAISELGAGAFF.

The chain uses TRBV11-3 and TRBJ1-1; 8 nucleotides match TRBD1. V gave up 5 bases and J gave up 8 bases; unmatched junction bases: 4. The V gene's germline CDR1 is SGHNT and CDR2 YENEEA. This CDR3 contains 12 residues. CDR3 residues: CASSTGGLEAFF. CDR3 nucleotides: TGTGCCAGCAGCACAGGGGGGTTGGAAGCTTTCTTT.

This clonotype was counted ten times or more. The chain employs TRBV12-3 or TRBV12-4 and TRBJ1-1; a weak D match, TRBD1 (5 bases). CDR3 size: 14 residues. The ends were cut back, 7 bases at V and 1 base at J, with 13 bases in the middle. Here the CDR3 reads CASTGDGSNTEAFF. In nucleotides, the CDR3 is TGTGCCAGCACCGGGGACGGGTCGAACACTGAAGCTTTCTTT.

This clonotype was counted between two and nine times. The V and J genes are TRBV2 and TRBJ1-6; D is ambiguous. V was cut by 6 bases and J by 9 bases, with 18 bases left in between. This CDR3 spans 15 amino acids. Germline CDR1 and CDR2: SNHLY and FYNNEI. CDR3 DNA sequence: TGTGCCAGCAGCCAAGATTGGGGTAGCGGTTCACCCCTCCACTTT. Protein product: CASSQDWGSGSPLHF.